This TCR beta chain was identified during a study of Graves' ophthalmopathy and Graves' hyperthyroidism. Study conclusions and caveats: Most expanded thyroid clonotypes above 0.001 frequency also appeared in blood.

Amplified material comprised TCR beta CDR3 regions derived from RNA transcripts. HTBI primers were employed in first-round RT-PCR, then a second-round multiplex PCR followed. One entry per CDR3 protein, called by TCRdb with MiXCR from the multiplex PCR reads. The sample lists around 1,200,000 distinct CDR3 sequences; less than 45% were seen once. This clonotype was picked up many times. The antigen remains undetermined. This CDR3 is built from 14 residues. V was pared by 1 base and J by 7 bases, with 17 bases between. Germline lookup yields CDR1 DFQATT and CDR2 SNEGSKA (reference sequence). The sequence was obtained from an adult man with Graves' hyperthyroidism. V gene TRBV20-1 combines with J gene TRBJ2-7; D call uncertain. The sample consisted of peripheral blood or thyroid tissue (not recorded which). The CDR3 region has the DNA TGCAGTGCTAGAGCCCCAATTGGGATTGGAGAGCAGTACTTC. Translation: CSARAPIGIGEQYF.